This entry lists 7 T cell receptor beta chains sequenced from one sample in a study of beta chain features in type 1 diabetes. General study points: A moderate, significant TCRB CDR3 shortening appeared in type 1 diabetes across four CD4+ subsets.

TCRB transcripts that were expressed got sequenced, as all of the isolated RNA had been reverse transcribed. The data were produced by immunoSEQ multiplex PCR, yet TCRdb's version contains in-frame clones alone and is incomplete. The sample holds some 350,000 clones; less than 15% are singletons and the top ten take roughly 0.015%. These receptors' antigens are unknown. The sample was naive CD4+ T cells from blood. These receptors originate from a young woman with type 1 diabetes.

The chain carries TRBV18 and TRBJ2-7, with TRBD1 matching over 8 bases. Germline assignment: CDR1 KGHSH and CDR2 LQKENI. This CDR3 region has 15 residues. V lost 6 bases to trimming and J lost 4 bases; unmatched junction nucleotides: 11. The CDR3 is CASSDTGTGLYEQYF. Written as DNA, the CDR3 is TGTGCCAGCTCGGATACCGGGACAGGACTTTACGAGCAGTACTTC. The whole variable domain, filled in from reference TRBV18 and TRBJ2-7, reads NAGVMQNPRHLVRRRGQEARLRCSPMKGHSHVYWYRQLPEEGLKFMVYLQKENIIDESGMPKERFSAEFPKEGPSILRIQQVVRGDSAAYFCASSDTGTGLYEQYFGPGTRLTVT.

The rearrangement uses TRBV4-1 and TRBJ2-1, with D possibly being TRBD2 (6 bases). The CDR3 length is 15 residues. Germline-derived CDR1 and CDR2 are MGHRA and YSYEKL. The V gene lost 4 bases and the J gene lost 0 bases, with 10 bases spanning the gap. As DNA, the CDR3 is TGCGCCAGCAGCCCACGGAGGGACTCCTACAATGAGCAGTTCTTC. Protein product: CASSPRRDSYNEQFF.

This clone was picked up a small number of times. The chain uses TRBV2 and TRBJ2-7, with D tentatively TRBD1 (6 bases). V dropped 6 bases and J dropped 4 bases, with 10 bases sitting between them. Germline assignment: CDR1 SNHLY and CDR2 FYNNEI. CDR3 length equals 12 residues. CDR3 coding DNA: TGTGCCAGCAGCGACGACAGGTACGAGCAGTACGTC. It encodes CASSDDRYEQYV.

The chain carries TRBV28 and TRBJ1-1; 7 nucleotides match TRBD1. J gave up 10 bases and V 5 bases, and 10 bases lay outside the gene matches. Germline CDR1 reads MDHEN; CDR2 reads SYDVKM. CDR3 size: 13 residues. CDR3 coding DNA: TGTGCCAGCAGTCACATAACAGGGGATCGAGCTTTCTTT. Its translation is CASSHITGDRAFF.

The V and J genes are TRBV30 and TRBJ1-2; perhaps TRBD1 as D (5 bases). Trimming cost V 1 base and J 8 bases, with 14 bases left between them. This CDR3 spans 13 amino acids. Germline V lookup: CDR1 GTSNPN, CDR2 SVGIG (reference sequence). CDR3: CAWSDSPGGGYTF. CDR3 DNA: TGTGCCTGGAGTGACAGCCCGGGGGGAGGCTACACCTTC.

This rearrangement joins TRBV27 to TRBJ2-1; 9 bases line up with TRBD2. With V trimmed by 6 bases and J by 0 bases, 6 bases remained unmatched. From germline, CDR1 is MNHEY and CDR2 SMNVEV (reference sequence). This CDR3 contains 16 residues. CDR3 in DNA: TGTGCCAGCAGGCGGGAGGGGGACAGCTCCTACAATGAGCAGTTCTTC. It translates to CASRREGDSSYNEQFF.

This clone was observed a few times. The CDR3 coding sequence is TGTGCCAGCAGCTTATCCGGGGGGAACACTGAAGCTTTCTTT. This translates into CASSLSGGNTEAFF. This chain uses TRBV11-2 with TRBJ1-1, with a weak D call TRBD1 (5 bases). Per the germline V gene, CDR1 is SGHAT and CDR2 is FQNNGV. The CDR3 loop spans 14 amino acids. The ends were cut back, 2 bases at V and 1 base at J, with 8 bases in the middle.